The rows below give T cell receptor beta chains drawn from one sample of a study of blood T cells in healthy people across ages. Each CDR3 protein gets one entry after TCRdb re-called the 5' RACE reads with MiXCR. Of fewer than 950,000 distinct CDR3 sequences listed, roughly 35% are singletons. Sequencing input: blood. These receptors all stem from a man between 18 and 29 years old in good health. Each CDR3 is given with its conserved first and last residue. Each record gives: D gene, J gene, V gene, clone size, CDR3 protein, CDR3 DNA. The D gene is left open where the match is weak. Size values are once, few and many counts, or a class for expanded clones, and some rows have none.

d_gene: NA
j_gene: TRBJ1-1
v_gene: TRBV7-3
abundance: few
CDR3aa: CASSLLTGTPAFF
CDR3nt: TGTGCCAGCAGCTTATTGACCGGGACACCCGCTTTCTTT

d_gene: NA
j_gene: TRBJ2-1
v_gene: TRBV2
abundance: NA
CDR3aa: CASSIPLAGIYNEQFF
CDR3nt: TGTGCCAGCAGTATCCCTCTCGCGGGAATCTACAATGAGCAGTTCTTC

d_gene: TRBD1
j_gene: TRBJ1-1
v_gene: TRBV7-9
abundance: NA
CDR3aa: CASSLGGTGEAPEAFF
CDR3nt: TGTGCCAGCAGCTTAGGTGGGACAGGGGAGGCCCCTGAAGCTTTCTTT

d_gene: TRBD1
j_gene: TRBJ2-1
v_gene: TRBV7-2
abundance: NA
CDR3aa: CASSFRDRVIMEQFF
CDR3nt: TGTGCCAGCAGCTTCCGGGACAGGGTTATAATGGAGCAGTTCTTC

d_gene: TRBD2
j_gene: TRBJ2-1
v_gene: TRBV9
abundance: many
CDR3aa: CASSVGTSGGGYNEQFF
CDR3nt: TGTGCCAGCAGCGTAGGGACTAGCGGGGGAGGTTACAATGAGCAGTTCTTC

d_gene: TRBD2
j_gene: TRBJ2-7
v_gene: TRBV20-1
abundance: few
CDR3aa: CSAETSEDSYNEQYF
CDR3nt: TGCAGTGCGGAGACTAGCGAGGACTCCTACAATGAGCAGTACTTC

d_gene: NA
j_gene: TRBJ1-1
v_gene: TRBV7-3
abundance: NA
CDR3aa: CASSPAPGRDTEAFF
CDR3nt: TGTGCCAGCAGCCCAGCTCCCGGGAGGGACACTGAAGCTTTCTTT

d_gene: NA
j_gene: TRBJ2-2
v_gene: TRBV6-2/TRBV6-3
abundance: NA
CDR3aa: CASSSRVPGELFF
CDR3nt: TGTGCCAGCAGTTCCAGGGTTCCCGGGGAGCTGTTTTTT

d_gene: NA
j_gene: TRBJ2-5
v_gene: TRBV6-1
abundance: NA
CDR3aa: CASSEGTVSRQETQYF
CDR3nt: TGTGCCAGCAGTGAAGGGACGGTGTCTCGCCAAGAGACCCAGTACTTC

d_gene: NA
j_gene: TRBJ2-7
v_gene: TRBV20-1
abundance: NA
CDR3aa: CSARDPGFYEQYF
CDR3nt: TGCAGTGCTAGAGATCCCGGGTTCTACGAGCAGTACTTC

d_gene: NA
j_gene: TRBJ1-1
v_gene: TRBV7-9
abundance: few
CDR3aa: CASSFVGGSTEAFF
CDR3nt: TGTGCCAGCAGCTTTGTAGGGGGTAGCACTGAAGCTTTCTTT

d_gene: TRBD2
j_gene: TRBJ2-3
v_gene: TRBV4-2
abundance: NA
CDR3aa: CASSQPGTSVFTDTQYF
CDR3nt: TGTGCCAGCAGCCAGCCCGGGACTAGCGTTTTCACAGATACGCAGTATTTT